This T cell receptor beta chain was captured in a study of identical twins. Points from the study as a whole: Memory repertoires lacked the insertion deficit that abundant cord blood beta clonotypes showed.

TCRdb processed the 5' RACE reads anew with MiXCR; each CDR3 protein has one entry. The sample holds about 1.7 million distinct CDR3 sequences, around a third seen once. Germline V gene lookup returns CDR1 SGHAT and CDR2 FQNNGV. CDR3 length: 16 amino acids. On this clonotype: What it binds is not known. Compared with germline, one end of the junction differs, possibly owing to a read error.

The receptor's source is a newborn girl in good health. The genes are TRBV11-2 and TRBJ1-2; D gene uncertain. Sequencing input: cord blood. The CDR3 sequence is CASSSMDATPNHGYTF. CDR3 bases: TGTGCCAGCAGTTCAATGGACGCTACTCCTAACCATGGCTACACCTTC.